Following are 21 T cell receptor beta chains from one sample sequenced in a study of OX40 agonist ivuxolimab in advanced cancers. Profiled with immunoSEQ multiplex PCR; TCRdb holds only in-frame clones, not every one. The sample records 40,000 to 50,000 clones, about nine tenths being singletons. Sequences were derived from CD4+ or CD8+ T cells sorted from blood, sampled in a trial of the OX40 agonist ivuxolimab. The receptors originated from an adult with an advanced solid tumor such as melanoma, head and neck, liver or kidney cancer.

V usage is TRBV5-4 and J usage is TRBJ1-1; D possibly corresponds to TRBD1 (5 bases). V was shortened by 3 bases and J by 6 bases, with 9 bases between the two germline ends. This CDR3 has 12 residues. Per germline, CDR1 SGHNT and CDR2 YYREEE (reference sequence). The CDR3 sequence is CASSWGTAEAFF. The CDR3 DNA is TGTGCCAGCAGCTGGGGGACGGCTGAAGCTTTCTTT.

The rearrangement uses TRBV27 and TRBJ2-1; 8 bases agree with TRBD1. The CDR3 covers 15 residues. Trimming removed 5 bases from V and 4 bases from J; junction bases left unmatched: 7. Germline V gene data show CDR1 as MNHEY and CDR2 as SMNVEV (reference sequence). DNA for the CDR3: TGTGCCAGCAGTAGGGGACAGGACCTATACAATGAGCAGTTCTTC. Translating it yields CASSRGQDLYNEQFF.

V usage is TRBV4-2 and J usage is TRBJ2-2, with D perhaps TRBD1 (5 bases). Looked up from germline, CDR1 is LGHNA and CDR2 is YNFKEQ. Trimming removed 3 bases from V and 7 bases from J, with 15 bases in between. The CDR3 is made up of 15 amino acids. The CDR3 spells CASSQRSTADGELFF. In DNA, the CDR3 is TGTGCCAGCAGCCAGAGATCGACAGCTGACGGGGAGCTGTTTTTT.

The V gene is TRBV7-9, the J gene TRBJ1-1; TRBD1 aligns across 7 bases. The junction had 6 bases not matched to a gene; V was cut back by 5 bases and J by 3 bases. The CDR3 contains 14 residues. Germline lookup yields CDR1 SEHNR and CDR2 FQNEAQ (reference sequence). The CDR3 is CASSPGQIDTEAFF. CDR3 coding DNA: TGTGCCAGCAGCCCGGGACAGATAGACACTGAAGCTTTCTTT.

V usage is TRBV5-8 and J usage is TRBJ1-5; D remains ambiguous. Germline values: CDR1 SGHTS, CDR2 YDEGEE. CDR3 length: 13 residues. V shed 1 base and J shed 6 bases, with 8 bases lying between them. Written as DNA, the CDR3 is TGTGCCAGCAGCTTGATATTTGGTCAGCCCCAGCATTTT. This sequence encodes CASSLIFGQPQHF.

A single count supports this clone. The rearrangement uses TRBV7-6 and TRBJ2-1; TRBD2 aligns across 9 bases. With V trimmed by 6 bases and J by 9 bases, 9 bases remained unmatched. The CDR3 sequence is 14 residues long. The germline CDR1 and CDR2 sequences are SGHVS and FNYEAQ. The DNA of the CDR3 is TGTGCCAGCAGTCCTTTAGCGGGGGCCGCTGAGCAGTTCTTC. Translated, it gives CASSPLAGAAEQFF.

The gene calls are TRBV6-5 and TRBJ1-4, with D unresolved. The CDR3 runs to 13 residues. Per the germline V gene, CDR1 is MNHEY and CDR2 is SVGAGI. V dropped 0 bases and J dropped 10 bases, with 9 bases sitting between them. The CDR3 here is CASSYSPAGKLFF. CDR3 coding DNA: TGTGCCAGCAGTTACTCCCCCGCCGGAAAACTGTTTTTT.

This chain connects TRBV11-2 to TRBJ1-6, with D unclear. Trimming left V 1 base short and J 4 bases short, with 8 bases between. The CDR3 loop spans 15 amino acids. Germline V gene data show CDR1 as SGHAT and CDR2 as FQNNGV. This chain's CDR3 is CASSLVSLYNSPLHF. CDR3 bases: TGTGCCAGCAGCTTAGTCTCCTTGTATAATTCACCCCTCCACTTT.

The chain is built from TRBV2 and TRBJ2-2; D perhaps matches TRBD1 (6 bases). The germline V and J ends were trimmed by 6 bases and 0 bases, with 17 bases remaining between them. Germline CDR1 reads SNHLY; CDR2 reads FYNNEI. The CDR3 is 17 residues long. The CDR3, as DNA: TGTGCCAGCAGAACCCTATTGGGGGCCACGAACACCGGGGAGCTGTTTTTT. Translation: CASRTLLGATNTGELFF.

The chain couples TRBV29-1 to TRBJ2-5, with 8 nucleotides matching TRBD1. The germline gives CDR1 SQVTM, CDR2 ANQGSEA. Losses at the gene ends were 3 bases for V and 4 bases for J; bases not matched to a gene: 4. CDR3 length: 13 amino acids. The CDR3, as DNA: TGCAGCGTTGAGACAGGGGAGGTAGAGACCCAGTACTTC. This sequence encodes CSVETGEVETQYF.

V is TRBV11-2 and J is TRBJ1-1; D not resolved. V was pared by 4 bases and J by 0 bases, with 12 bases between. CDR3 length: 15 amino acids. Germline V gene sequence: CDR1 SGHAT, CDR2 FQNNGV. The chain's CDR3 is CASSSFQVLNTEAFF. CDR3 nucleotides: TGTGCCAGCAGCTCTTTCCAGGTTTTGAACACTGAAGCTTTCTTT.

J is TRBJ2-2 and V is TRBV5-1; no reliable D call. Deletions cut 5 bases from V and 4 bases from J, with 9 bases between. CDR1 is SGHRS and CDR2 is YFSETQ in the germline V gene. This CDR3 has 13 amino acids. The CDR3 DNA follows: TGCGCCAGCAGTCCCACCCCCACCGGGGAGCTGTTTTTT. Its translation is CASSPTPTGELFF.

As DNA, the CDR3 is TGTGCCAGCAGCTTATACAGGGCTAGCACAGATACGCAGTATTTT. Its protein product is CASSLYRASTDTQYF. The rearrangement uses TRBV5-8 and TRBJ2-3; perhaps TRBD1 as D (6 bases). CDR3 length: 15 residues. Between the trimmed V and J ends, which lost 2 bases and 0 bases, there was a span of 10 bases. Per germline, CDR1 SGHTS and CDR2 YDEGEE.

This rearrangement joins TRBV29-1 to TRBJ2-5, with D tentatively TRBD2 (6 bases). Germline CDR1 is SQVTM and CDR2 is ANQGSEA. Trimming stripped 3 bases from V and 1 base from J, with 9 bases between. The CDR3 sequence is 13 residues long. CDR3 in DNA: TGCAGCGTTGAGGGAGGTTCCCAAGAGACCCAGTACTTC. Translating gives CSVEGGSQETQYF.

V and J are TRBV30 and TRBJ2-5; the match to TRBD2 covers 9 bases. The closer fit of TRBJ2-7 to the DNA end suggests the J call may be wrong. The CDR3 loop spans 12 amino acids. Germline V gene data show CDR1 as GTSNPN and CDR2 as SVGIG (reference sequence). The DNA of the CDR3 is TGTGCCTGGAGTTTAGCGGGAGACGAGCAGTACTTC. It specifies CAWSLAGDEQYF.

The V and J genes are TRBV6-6 and TRBJ2-2, with 12 positions matching TRBD2. Trimming at V came to 3 bases and at J to 4 bases, leaving 3 bases not matched to a gene. CDR1 and CDR2 from the germline V gene are MNHNY and SVGAGI (reference sequence). This CDR3 has 16 amino acids. The CDR3 loop is CASSYLAGGPTGELFF. In DNA form, the CDR3 reads TGTGCCAGCAGTTATCTAGCGGGAGGGCCCACCGGGGAGCTGTTTTTT.

J is TRBJ2-4 and V is TRBV11-2; TRBD1 matches 10 bases. This CDR3 is built from 11 residues. The J segment lost 8 bases and the V segment lost 8 bases, leaving 0 bases of the junction unmatched. Germline V CDR1 and CDR2: SGHAT, FQNNGV. CDR3 residues: CASGTGDIQYF. DNA of the CDR3: TGTGCCAGCGGGACAGGGGACATTCAGTACTTC. Supplemented by reference TRBV11-2 and TRBJ2-4, the full variable domain reads EAGVAQSPRYKIIEKRQSVAFWCNPISGHATLYWYQQILGQGPKLLIQFQNNGVVDDSQLPKDRFSAERLKGVDSTLKIQPAKLEDSAVYLCASGTGDIQYFGAGTRLSVL.

This clone showed up just a few times. The rearrangement uses TRBV10-1 and TRBJ1-5; 7 bases line up with TRBD1. Per the germline V gene, CDR1 is WNHNN and CDR2 is SYGVQD (reference sequence). Germline trimming cut 2 bases from V and 6 bases from J; bases unmatched to any gene: 7. CDR3 length equals 15 residues. The CDR3 DNA reads TGCGCCAGCAGTGAGAATGTGAGGGGGCCTCAGCCCCAGCATTTT. This gives the protein CASSENVRGPQPQHF.

The chain carries TRBV5-4 and TRBJ1-1; D unclear. The length of the CDR3 is 15 residues. Germline V CDR1 and CDR2: SGHNT, YYREEE (reference sequence). V was pared by 0 bases and J by 2 bases, with 11 bases between. This chain's CDR3 is CASSLVVNPNTEAFF. CDR3 bases: TGTGCCAGCAGCTTGGTGGTGAATCCCAACACTGAAGCTTTCTTT.

As concerns this clone: At one end the junction does not follow the germline gene, possibly because of a read error. The chain carries TRBV7-7 and TRBJ2-5; D possibly matches TRBD1 or TRBD2 (5 bases each). The CDR3 is 14 residues long. Germline CDR1 reads SSHAT; CDR2 reads FNYEAQ (reference sequence). The CDR3 DNA sequence: TGTGCTAGCAGCTTAAATGAGGGGTACGAGACCCAGTACTTC. Translated: CASSLNEGYETQYF.

The chain is built from TRBV27 and TRBJ2-1, with D possibly TRBD1 on 6 matching bases. CDR1 is MNHEY, CDR2 SMNVEV, per germline (reference sequence). CDR3 length equals 15 residues. Trimming removed 2 bases at V and 7 bases at J, with 15 bases between. The CDR3 is CASSLGTRGRNEQFF. For the CDR3, the DNA is TGTGCCAGCAGTTTAGGGACAAGGGGCAGGAATGAGCAGTTCTTC.